These 21 T cell receptor beta chains share one sample of origin, sequenced in a study of cytomegalovirus exposure and HLA in healthy donors. PCR involved 60 Vbeta and 13 Jbeta primers. The table came from immunoSEQ multiplex PCR; TCRdb's copy has only in-frame clones and leaves some out. Here the sample spans roughly 150,000 clones, roughly 79% being singletons. The sample was PBMCs. Source of these receptors: a woman in her 30s in good health and CMV-seronegative.

CDR3 coding DNA: TGTGCCAGCAGTGTTGGGGACTCCGCAAGCAATGAGCAGTTCTTC. This translates into CASSVGDSASNEQFF. J is TRBJ2-1 and V is TRBV6-4; D is possibly TRBD2 (6 bases). Between the trimmed V and J ends, which lost 4 bases and 6 bases, there was a span of 16 bases. Germline V gene lookup returns CDR1 MRHNA and CDR2 SNTAGT. The CDR3 sequence is 15 residues long.

The sample holds a few counts of this clone. The chain joins TRBV19 to TRBJ1-6, with D maybe TRBD1 (6 bases). Looked up from germline, CDR1 is LNHDA and CDR2 is SQIVND (reference sequence). The CDR3 length is 19 residues. The V gene lost 1 base and the J gene lost 1 base, with 17 bases spanning the gap. The CDR3 region has the DNA TGTGCCAGTAGTATAGCACAGGGAACAGCGAATTCCTATAATTCACCCCTCCACTTT. Translation: CASSIAQGTANSYNSPLHF.

V is TRBV12-5 and J is TRBJ1-1, with D perhaps matching TRBD1 (6 bases). The CDR3 totals 16 residues. Between the trimmed V and J ends, which lost 6 bases and 4 bases, there was a span of 21 bases. CDR1 and CDR2 (germline): LGHNT, FRNRAP. The CDR3: CASGDRDTGLATEAFF. The CDR3 DNA follows: TGTGCTAGTGGAGACCGGGACACGGGGCTCGCCACTGAAGCTTTCTTT. Complete variable domain (other parts from reference TRBV12-5 and TRBJ1-1): DARVTQTPRHKVTEMGQEVTMRCQPILGHNTVFWYRQTMMQGLELLAYFRNRAPLDDSGMPKDRFSAEMPDATLATLKIQPSEPRDSAVYFCASGDRDTGLATEAFFGQGTRLTVV.

This clone was detected only a few times. The chain couples TRBV7-6 to TRBJ2-1, with TRBD2 identical over 9 bases. Per germline, CDR1 SGHVS and CDR2 FNYEAQ. The CDR3 runs to 16 residues. Germline trimming cut 0 bases from V and 7 bases from J; bases unmatched to any gene: 7. The CDR3 here is CASSLAVASGGNEQFF. The CDR3 nucleotides read TGTGCCAGCAGCTTAGCTGTAGCGAGCGGGGGGAATGAGCAGTTCTTC.

The CDR3 region is CASSLSLGDYGYTF. The DNA for the CDR3 is TGCGCCAGCAGCTTGAGCCTGGGAGACTATGGCTACACCTTC. The genes are TRBV5-1 and TRBJ1-2; no clear D. V lost 1 base and J lost 3, with 10 bases in between. This CDR3 is built from 14 residues. Germline V gene data show CDR1 as SGHRS and CDR2 as YFSETQ.

This sequence joins TRBV7-6 and TRBJ1-2; D possibly corresponds to TRBD1 (6 bases). The CDR3 loop spans 18 amino acids. Per the germline V gene, CDR1 is SGHVS and CDR2 is FNYEAQ. Trimming took 5 bases from V and 8 from J, leaving 30 bases between them. The CDR3 region has the DNA TGTGCCAGCAGCCCCCAATTGGGGGGGGCTTCGACCAAGGGGGGCTACACCTTC. Amino acid sequence: CASSPQLGGASTKGGYTF. Variable domain in full (rest from reference TRBV7-6 and TRBJ1-2): GAGVSQSPRYKVTKRGQDVALRCDPISGHVSLYWYRQALGQGPEFLTYFNYEAQQDKSGLPNDRFSAERPEGSISTLTIQRTEQRDSAMYRCASSPQLGGASTKGGYTFGSGTRLTVV.

The chain recombines TRBV30 with TRBJ1-1; D remains ambiguous. CDR3 length: 16 residues. Looked up from germline, CDR1 is GTSNPN and CDR2 is SVGIG (reference sequence). The ends were cut back, 0 bases at V and 0 bases at J, with 14 bases in the middle. The CDR3 reads CAWSVEEVALNTEAFF. Here the CDR3 DNA reads TGTGCCTGGAGTGTGGAGGAGGTGGCCCTGAACACTGAAGCTTTCTTT.

This sequence joins TRBV6-1 and TRBJ2-5, with 9 bases aligning to TRBD1. V trimming: 6 bases; J trimming: 5 bases; junction bases outside the gene matches: 4. The CDR3 is 13 residues long. Germline CDR1 reads MNHNS; CDR2 reads SASEGT. As DNA, the CDR3 is TGTGCCAGCAGGAGGACAGGGGAGGAGACCCAGTACTTC. Translated: CASRRTGEETQYF.

The chain carries TRBV19 and TRBJ1-1; D is ambiguous. CDR3 length: 15 residues. Germline V lookup: CDR1 LNHDA, CDR2 SQIVND (reference sequence). Trimming took 5 bases from V and 4 from J, leaving 17 bases between them. The CDR3 region has the DNA TGTGCCAGTAGTCCAACAGAAGACGGGAGCACTGAAGCTTTCTTT. This translates into CASSPTEDGSTEAFF.

The chain is built from TRBV4-2 and TRBJ2-1; TRBD1 might be the D (6 bases). CDR1 is LGHNA, CDR2 YNFKEQ, per germline. V was trimmed by 0 bases and J by 7 bases, leaving 13 bases between them. The CDR3 length is 15 residues. The CDR3 sequence: CASSQEGRQVNEQFF. The CDR3 DNA reads as TGTGCCAGCAGCCAAGAGGGGCGACAGGTAAATGAGCAGTTCTTC.

CDR3 loop: CSASGGTSTDTQYF. The CDR3 DNA reads as TGCAGCGCCTCGGGGGGTACTAGCACAGATACGCAGTATTTT. J is TRBJ2-3 and V is TRBV29-1; 7 nucleotides align to TRBD2. Germline lookup yields CDR1 SQVTM and CDR2 ANQGSEA. The V and J ends lost 7 bases and 0 bases, in that order; junction bases with no gene match: 7. The CDR3 sequence is 14 residues long.

The chain links TRBV15 to TRBJ1-2; TRBD1 matches 9 bases. In germline, CDR1 is LNHNV, CDR2 YYDKDF (reference sequence). This CDR3 contains 16 residues. The ends lost 2 bases at V and 4 bases at J; junction bases unmatched: 8. This CDR3 is CATSRPDRGSSYGYTF. DNA for the CDR3: TGTGCCACCAGCAGACCGGACAGGGGCAGTAGCTATGGCTACACCTTC.

J is TRBJ2-3 and V is TRBV9; 7 positions agree with TRBD2. This CDR3 region has 14 residues. Germline CDR1 reads SGDLS; CDR2 reads YYNGEE. V lost 1 base and J lost 6; bases outside the gene matches: 5. The CDR3 here is CASSVRLAADTQYF. CDR3 nucleotides: TGTGCCAGCAGCGTACGACTAGCCGCGGATACGCAGTATTTT.

The chain carries TRBV10-3 and TRBJ2-5, with D unresolved. Germline assignment: CDR1 ENHRY and CDR2 SYGVKD. The CDR3 is made up of 14 amino acids. V lost 2 bases to trimming and J lost 3 bases, with 10 bases between them. The CDR3 DNA is TGTGCCATCAGTGAGAACCAGGCGAAAGAGACCCAGTACTTC. Translation gives CAISENQAKETQYF.

This sequence joins TRBV5-1 and TRBJ1-1; possibly TRBD1 for D (5 bases). V lost 7 bases, J lost 5 bases, and 18 bases lay in between. Germline V CDR1 and CDR2: SGHRS, YFSETQ. This CDR3 contains 14 residues. CDR3 protein: CASGESGYWTEAFF. CDR3 nucleotide sequence: TGCGCCAGCGGAGAATCAGGGTATTGGACTGAAGCTTTCTTT.

The chain employs TRBV11-2 and TRBJ1-1, with unresolved D. The germline V gene has CDR1 SGHAT and CDR2 FQNNGV. Trimming cost V 1 base and J 1 base, with 7 bases left between them. The CDR3 is 14 amino acids. The CDR3 sequence: CASSLVAGNTEAFF. In DNA form, the CDR3 reads TGTGCCAGCAGCTTAGTCGCAGGGAACACTGAAGCTTTCTTT.

The J gene is TRBJ2-3, the V gene TRBV9; D may be TRBD1 (6 bases). Germline CDR1 is SGDLS and CDR2 is YYNGEE. Trimming pared 3 bases from V and 0 bases from J, leaving 11 bases between. The CDR3 loop spans 15 amino acids. The CDR3 DNA is TGTGCCAGCAGCGGCCACAGGGTTAGCACAGATACGCAGTATTTT. Protein: CASSGHRVSTDTQYF.

V gene TRBV7-9 combines with J gene TRBJ1-1; 10 positions agree with TRBD1. There are 15 residues in the CDR3. The junction had 3 bases not matched to a gene; V was cut back by 1 base and J by 4 bases. CDR1 and CDR2 (germline): SEHNR, FQNEAQ (reference sequence). The CDR3 protein is CASSLGGQGGTEAFF. CDR3 bases: TGTGCCAGCAGCTTAGGTGGACAGGGGGGCACTGAAGCTTTCTTT.

The genes are TRBV7-6 and TRBJ1-1; perhaps TRBD1 as D (5 bases). Germline V gene sequence: CDR1 SGHVS, CDR2 FNYEAQ. With 5 bases removed from V and 1 base from J, the gap between germline ends came to 11 bases. CDR3 length: 14 residues. The CDR3 here is CASSPRTGNTEAFF. Written as DNA, the CDR3 is TGTGCCAGCAGCCCGCGCACAGGGAACACTGAAGCTTTCTTT.

The chain is built from TRBV6-5 and TRBJ2-1, with D possibly matching TRBD2 (5 bases). Trimming took off 5 bases at V and 4 bases at J, with 15 bases between the two ends. Per germline, CDR1 MNHEY and CDR2 SVGAGI. This CDR3 comprises 15 residues. CDR3 nucleotides: TGTGCCAGCAGTCCCCTTGGAGGATCTTACAATGAGCAGTTCTTC. The encoded protein is CASSPLGGSYNEQFF.

The chain links TRBV14 to TRBJ2-3; 14 bases match TRBD2. V gave up 4 bases and J gave up 9 bases; unmatched junction bases: 9. The CDR3 spans 16 residues. Germline CDR1 SGHDN, CDR2 FVKESK. The CDR3 region has the DNA TGTGCCAGCAGCCTGCGACTAGCGGGGGGGCAACGGACGCAGTATTTT. Amino acids: CASSLRLAGGQRTQYF.